This T cell receptor beta chain is drawn from a study of breast tumors, draining lymph nodes, adjacent tissues. General study findings and limits: Tumors had less TCR diversity than lymph nodes, more than nontumor tissue. Compared with basal-like, luminal-like tumors shared significantly more repertoire with nontumor tissue.

Germline V lookup: CDR1 LNHDA, CDR2 SQIVND (reference sequence). CDR3 length equals 15 residues. The lymph nodes were axillary draining lymph nodes from breast cancer patients. Notes on this clonotype: Antigen specificity is unknown. The junction departs from germline at one end; a sequencing error may be responsible.

Each CDR3 protein gets one entry after TCRdb re-called the multiplex PCR reads with MiXCR. The sample yields approximately 90,000 distinct CDR3 sequences, 25% to 35% seen once. The source material was axillary lymph node tissue. This sequence originates from a female donor with breast cancer. Some clones in this sample may be carry-over from other donors' samples. The genes are TRBV19 and TRBJ2-7, with TRBD2 matching 7 bases. CDR3 in DNA: TGTGCCAGGAGTACGAGGACTAGTGGGAACAACGAGCAGTACTTC. Translation gives CARSTRTSGNNEQYF.